These T cell receptor beta chains were read from a single sample in a study of shared clonotypes between healthy human individuals. Some clones are missing from TCRdb's copy, which holds only in-frame ones; the method was immunoSEQ multiplex PCR. The sample yields roughly 1,100,000 clones, 65% to 75% seen once. The specimen sequenced was memory CD4+ T cells sorted from blood. The receptors here all came from a man aged 18-30 years in good health. CDR3s include the opening cysteine and the closing phenylalanine or tryptophan. A D gene is named only where the DNA matches it firmly. Clone size is not always given. Where it is, it says once, few, many or a class for expanded clones.

j_call: TRBJ1-2; v_call: TRBV5-1; clone_size: -; cdr3_length: 15; d_call: -; cdr3_nt: TGCGCCAGCAGCAGTGGGACCCCGCGGGGGTATGGCTACACCTTC; cdr3_aa: CASSSGTPRGYGYTF
j_call: TRBJ2-3; v_call: TRBV25-1; clone_size: -; cdr3_length: 14; d_call: -; cdr3_nt: TGTGCCAGCAGTATTACGGGAGAGGGAGATACGCAGTATTTT; cdr3_aa: CASSITGEGDTQYF
j_call: TRBJ2-5; v_call: TRBV5-5; clone_size: -; cdr3_length: 15; d_call: -; cdr3_nt: TGTGCCAGCAGCTTAAGGTTGGCTAACCAAGAGACCCAGTACTTC; cdr3_aa: CASSLRLANQETQYF
j_call: TRBJ1-4; v_call: TRBV30; clone_size: few; cdr3_length: 14; d_call: -; cdr3_nt: TGTGCCTGTGGGGGGGGACTGATAAATGAAAAACTGTTTTTT; cdr3_aa: CACGGGLINEKLFF
j_call: TRBJ1-1; v_call: TRBV28; clone_size: -; cdr3_length: 15; d_call: -; cdr3_nt: TGTGCCAGCAGTTCCCCGGACAGATTGAACACTGAAGCTTTCTTT; cdr3_aa: CASSSPDRLNTEAFF
j_call: TRBJ2-7; v_call: TRBV2; clone_size: -; cdr3_length: 14; d_call: TRBD1; cdr3_nt: TGTGCCAGCAGGATGGGACAGGGAGTGTACGAGCAGTACTTC; cdr3_aa: CASRMGQGVYEQYF
j_call: TRBJ2-1; v_call: TRBV11-2; clone_size: -; cdr3_length: 17; d_call: -; cdr3_nt: TGTGCCAGCAGCGGGGGGGCCGGGACAGCCAGCAAGCCTGAGCAGTTCTTC; cdr3_aa: CASSGGAGTASKPEQFF
j_call: TRBJ1-3; v_call: TRBV4-1; clone_size: -; cdr3_length: 17; d_call: -; cdr3_nt: TGCGCCAGCAGCCAAGGAGCAGGGAGCGGTCGTGGAAACACCATATATTTT; cdr3_aa: CASSQGAGSGRGNTIYF
j_call: TRBJ2-7; v_call: TRBV4-3; clone_size: -; cdr3_length: 15; d_call: -; cdr3_nt: TGCGCCAGCAGCCAAGAAGGCTTTCCTACCTACGAGCAGTACTTC; cdr3_aa: CASSQEGFPTYEQYF
j_call: TRBJ1-5; v_call: TRBV19; clone_size: -; cdr3_length: 14; d_call: -; cdr3_nt: TGTGCCAGTAGTATACTCTCCGTTGGGGAGCCCCAGCATTTT; cdr3_aa: CASSILSVGEPQHF
j_call: TRBJ2-7; v_call: TRBV2; clone_size: -; cdr3_length: 15; d_call: -; cdr3_nt: TGTGCCAGCACCCCCCGGGGAAGGAATCAGGACGAGCAGTACTTC; cdr3_aa: CASTPRGRNQDEQYF
j_call: TRBJ2-2; v_call: TRBV5-6; clone_size: -; cdr3_length: 16; d_call: TRBD1; cdr3_nt: TGTGCCAGCAGCAGAACCGGGACAGGGAACACCGGGGAGCTGTTTTTT; cdr3_aa: CASSRTGTGNTGELFF
j_call: TRBJ2-3; v_call: TRBV2; clone_size: -; cdr3_length: 15; d_call: TRBD1; cdr3_nt: TGTGCCAGCAGCAGGGACAGGGCTAGCACAGATACGCAGTATTTT; cdr3_aa: CASSRDRASTDTQYF
j_call: TRBJ1-5; v_call: TRBV19; clone_size: -; cdr3_length: 20; d_call: -; cdr3_nt: TGTGCCAGTAGTATTTCTTCAGGTAGCAGGGGAAGGTTGAGCAATCAGCCCCAGCATTTT; cdr3_aa: CASSISSGSRGRLSNQPQHF
j_call: TRBJ2-1; v_call: TRBV10-2; clone_size: -; cdr3_length: 14; d_call: TRBD2; cdr3_nt: TGCGCCAGCAGTGAACAGACTAGCACCAATGAGCAGTTCTTC; cdr3_aa: CASSEQTSTNEQFF
j_call: TRBJ2-5; v_call: TRBV18; clone_size: -; cdr3_length: 17; d_call: TRBD2; cdr3_nt: TGTGCCAGCTCACCCGGGACTAGCGGGAGTGGGCAAGAGACCCAGTACTTC; cdr3_aa: CASSPGTSGSGQETQYF
j_call: TRBJ2-2; v_call: TRBV11-3; clone_size: few; cdr3_length: 17; d_call: TRBD2; cdr3_nt: TGTGCCAGCAGCTCCCGGCTAGCGGGAGGCGCAACCGGGGAGCTGTTTTTT; cdr3_aa: CASSSRLAGGATGELFF
j_call: TRBJ1-1; v_call: TRBV7-6; clone_size: -; cdr3_length: 17; d_call: -; cdr3_nt: TGTGCCAGCAGCTTAGCGCAGCATGTGACAGCGAACACTGAAGCTTTCTTT; cdr3_aa: CASSLAQHVTANTEAFF
j_call: TRBJ2-5; v_call: TRBV10-3; clone_size: -; cdr3_length: 18; d_call: TRBD1; cdr3_nt: TGTGCCATCAGTGAGTCGAAGAAGGGGGCAACTAGCCAAGAGACCCAGTACTTC; cdr3_aa: CAISESKKGATSQETQYF
j_call: TRBJ2-7; v_call: TRBV6-1; clone_size: -; cdr3_length: 15; d_call: TRBD2; cdr3_nt: TGTGCCAGCAGTGTTCTAGCGGGGGGTCCCTACGAGCAGTACTTC; cdr3_aa: CASSVLAGGPYEQYF
j_call: TRBJ1-2; v_call: TRBV4-1; clone_size: few; cdr3_length: 13; d_call: -; cdr3_nt: TGCGCCAGCAGCCAAGAGGGGGCGCCTGGCTACACCTTC; cdr3_aa: CASSQEGAPGYTF
j_call: TRBJ2-7; v_call: TRBV18; clone_size: few; cdr3_length: 16; d_call: TRBD1; cdr3_nt: TGTGCCAGCTCACCACCGGAAGGACAGGGCCCCTACGAGCAGTACTTC; cdr3_aa: CASSPPEGQGPYEQYF
j_call: TRBJ2-7; v_call: TRBV21-1; clone_size: once; cdr3_length: 15; d_call: -; cdr3_nt: TGTGCCAGCATCCCGGGACTCCCCTCGATCTACGAGCAGTACTTC; cdr3_aa: CASIPGLPSIYEQYF
j_call: TRBJ1-2; v_call: TRBV7-2; clone_size: -; cdr3_length: 15; d_call: TRBD1; cdr3_nt: TGTGCCAGCAGCTTAACAGGGGCCGATAACTATGGCTACACCTTC; cdr3_aa: CASSLTGADNYGYTF
j_call: TRBJ2-3; v_call: TRBV2; clone_size: -; cdr3_length: 14; d_call: -; cdr3_nt: TGTGCCAGCAGTGAAGCCCCGTCCCAGGAGGGGCAGTATTTT; cdr3_aa: CASSEAPSQEGQYF
j_call: TRBJ1-2; v_call: TRBV5-4; clone_size: -; cdr3_length: 14; d_call: -; cdr3_nt: TGTGCCAGCAGCTTTATTGAAGGGAACTATGGCTACACCTTC; cdr3_aa: CASSFIEGNYGYTF
j_call: TRBJ2-6; v_call: TRBV7-2; clone_size: -; cdr3_length: 16; d_call: -; cdr3_nt: TGTGCCAGCAGCTTAGCGCGGACATCCGGGGCCAACGTCCTGACTTTC; cdr3_aa: CASSLARTSGANVLTF
j_call: TRBJ1-2; v_call: TRBV5-4; clone_size: -; cdr3_length: 14; d_call: TRBD1; cdr3_nt: TGTGCCAGCAGCTTGGCCGGGACAGAGCTTGGCTACACCTTC; cdr3_aa: CASSLAGTELGYTF
j_call: TRBJ1-6; v_call: TRBV18; clone_size: -; cdr3_length: 17; d_call: -; cdr3_nt: TGTGCCAGCTCACCCGTCGGGGAGGGGCCGATAGGATCACCCCTCCACTTT; cdr3_aa: CASSPVGEGPIGSPLHF
j_call: TRBJ2-7; v_call: TRBV7-8; clone_size: -; cdr3_length: 14; d_call: TRBD1; cdr3_nt: TGTGCCAGCAGCTTAGAGGACAGGGGGCGCGAGCAGTACTTC; cdr3_aa: CASSLEDRGREQYF
j_call: TRBJ1-4; v_call: TRBV4-3; clone_size: -; cdr3_length: 15; d_call: TRBD1; cdr3_nt: TGCGCCAGCAGCCTGGGGGACAGAGATAATGAAAAACTGTTTTTT; cdr3_aa: CASSLGDRDNEKLFF
j_call: TRBJ2-2; v_call: TRBV9; clone_size: many; cdr3_length: 14; d_call: -; cdr3_nt: TGTGCCAGCAGCATCCAGAGTGTTTCCGGGGAGCTGTTTTTT; cdr3_aa: CASSIQSVSGELFF
j_call: TRBJ2-5; v_call: TRBV5-1; clone_size: -; cdr3_length: 15; d_call: TRBD2; cdr3_nt: TGCGCCAGCAGCGGACTAGCGGGAGTCGCAGAGACCCAGTACTTC; cdr3_aa: CASSGLAGVAETQYF
j_call: TRBJ1-1; v_call: TRBV5-6; clone_size: -; cdr3_length: 14; d_call: -; cdr3_nt: TGTGCCAGCAGCGTGGAAGGGCTTGACACTGAAGCTTTCTTT; cdr3_aa: CASSVEGLDTEAFF
j_call: TRBJ1-1; v_call: TRBV10-3; clone_size: once; cdr3_length: 14; d_call: -; cdr3_nt: TGTGCCATCAGTGAGGGGGGTCTGAACACTGAAGCTTTCTTT; cdr3_aa: CAISEGGLNTEAFF
j_call: TRBJ2-1; v_call: TRBV7-8; clone_size: -; cdr3_length: 15; d_call: TRBD1; cdr3_nt: TGTGCCAGCAGCTTTGGGACAGGGCTAGAAGGTGAGCAGTTCTTC; cdr3_aa: CASSFGTGLEGEQFF
j_call: TRBJ1-2; v_call: TRBV6-6; clone_size: -; cdr3_length: 14; d_call: -; cdr3_nt: TGTGCCAGCAGCCGAGCGGGGGGTGAAGAAGGCTACACCTTC; cdr3_aa: CASSRAGGEEGYTF
j_call: TRBJ1-4; v_call: TRBV18; clone_size: -; cdr3_length: 15; d_call: -; cdr3_nt: TGTGCCAGCTCACCGCGAGAGACGCGAGGGGAAAAACTGTTTTTT; cdr3_aa: CASSPRETRGEKLFF
j_call: TRBJ2-3; v_call: TRBV10-1; clone_size: -; cdr3_length: 20; d_call: TRBD1; cdr3_nt: TGCGCCAGCAGTGAGCCGTGGTGGCAGGGGGCCCGTAGTAGCACAGATACGCAGTATTTT; cdr3_aa: CASSEPWWQGARSSTDTQYF
j_call: TRBJ2-7; v_call: TRBV7-9; clone_size: -; cdr3_length: 13; d_call: TRBD1; cdr3_nt: TGTGCCAGCAGCCCCCGGGACAGGGGCGAGCAGTACTTC; cdr3_aa: CASSPRDRGEQYF
j_call: TRBJ1-2; v_call: TRBV6-5; clone_size: -; cdr3_length: 12; d_call: -; cdr3_nt: TGTGCCAGCAGTTACTCGGGCGCCCAATACACCTTC; cdr3_aa: CASSYSGAQYTF
j_call: TRBJ1-5; v_call: TRBV7-8; clone_size: few; cdr3_length: 15; d_call: -; cdr3_nt: TGTGCCAGCAGCCTGGACCTGATTAGCAATCAGCCCCAGCATTTT; cdr3_aa: CASSLDLISNQPQHF
j_call: TRBJ2-7; v_call: TRBV18; clone_size: -; cdr3_length: 13; d_call: -; cdr3_nt: TGTGCCAGCTCACCATGTGAGAGATGCGAGCAGTACTTC; cdr3_aa: CASSPCERCEQYF
j_call: TRBJ2-3; v_call: TRBV7-7; clone_size: -; cdr3_length: 13; d_call: -; cdr3_nt: TGTGCTAGCAGCTCGGGGACCTCAGATACGCAGTATTTT; cdr3_aa: CASSSGTSDTQYF
j_call: TRBJ2-7; v_call: TRBV11-2; clone_size: -; cdr3_length: 15; d_call: TRBD1; cdr3_nt: TGTGCCAGCAGCTCCTTGGTCGGGACAGGGGACGAGCAGTACTTC; cdr3_aa: CASSSLVGTGDEQYF
j_call: TRBJ2-3; v_call: TRBV5-1; clone_size: -; cdr3_length: 13; d_call: -; cdr3_nt: TGCGCCAGCAGCCGATCTCGCACAGATACGCAGTATTTT; cdr3_aa: CASSRSRTDTQYF